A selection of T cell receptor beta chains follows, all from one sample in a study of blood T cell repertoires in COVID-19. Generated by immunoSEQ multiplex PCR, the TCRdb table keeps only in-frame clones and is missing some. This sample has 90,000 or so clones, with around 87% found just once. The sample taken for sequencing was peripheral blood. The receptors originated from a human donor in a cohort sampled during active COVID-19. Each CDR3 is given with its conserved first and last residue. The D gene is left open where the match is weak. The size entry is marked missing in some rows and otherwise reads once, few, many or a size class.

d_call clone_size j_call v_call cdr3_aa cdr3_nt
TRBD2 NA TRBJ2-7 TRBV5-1 CASSLVAGTYEQYF TGCGCCAGCAGCTTGGTAGCGGGGACCTACGAGCAGTACTTC
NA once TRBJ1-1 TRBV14 CASSSQRLEAFF TGTGCCAGCAGCTCCCAGCGGTTAGAAGCTTTCTTT
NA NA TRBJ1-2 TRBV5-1 CASSSTNYGYTF TGCGCCAGCAGCTCGACAAACTATGGCTACACCTTC
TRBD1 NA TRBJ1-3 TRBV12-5 CASGQGQGHSGNTIYF TGTGCTAGTGGTCAGGGACAGGGACACTCTGGAAACACCATATATTTT
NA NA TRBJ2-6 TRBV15 CATSPTALFSGANVLTF TGTGCCACCAGCCCCACTGCCCTGTTCTCTGGGGCCAACGTCCTGACTTTC
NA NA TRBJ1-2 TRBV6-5 CASLESGATNYGYTF TGTGCCAGCTTGGAATCAGGGGCGACTAACTATGGCTACACCTTC
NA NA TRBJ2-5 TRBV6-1 CASSESTGPISAQYF TGTGCCAGCAGTGAATCGACAGGACCCATTTCGGCCCAGTACTTC
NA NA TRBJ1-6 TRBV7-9 CASSHGAGIDSPLHF TGTGCCAGCAGCCACGGCGCAGGGATAGATTCACCCCTCCACTTT
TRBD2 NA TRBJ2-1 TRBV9 CASSGRGDSYNEQFF TGTGCCAGCAGCGGGCGGGGGGACTCCTACAATGAGCAGTTCTTC
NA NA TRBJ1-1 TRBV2 CASVVQGQTEAFF TGTGCCAGCGTGGTCCAGGGTCAAACTGAAGCTTTCTTT
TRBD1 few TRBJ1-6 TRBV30 CANAGQGNSPLHF TGTGCCAATGCGGGACAGGGCAATTCACCCCTCCACTTT
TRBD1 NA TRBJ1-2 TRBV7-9 CASSPGTGVAYGYTF TGTGCCAGCAGCCCTGGGACAGGGGTGGCCTATGGCTACACCTTC
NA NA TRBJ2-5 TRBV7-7 CASSSGETQYF TGTGCTAGCAGCTCCGGGGAGACCCAGTACTTC
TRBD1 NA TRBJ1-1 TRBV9 CASRATGGGTEAFF TGTGCCAGCAGGGCCACAGGGGGTGGCACTGAAGCTTTCTTT
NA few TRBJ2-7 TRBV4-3 CASSLRTGRDEQYF TGCGCCAGCAGCCTGCGGACAGGGAGGGACGAGCAGTACTTC
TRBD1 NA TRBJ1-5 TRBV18 CASSPGQGGNQPQHF TGTGCCAGCTCACCGGGACAGGGGGGCAATCAGCCCCAGCATTTT
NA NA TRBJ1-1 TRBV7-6 CASSLNSWNTEAFF TGTGCCAGCAGCTTGAACAGTTGGAACACTGAAGCTTTCTTT
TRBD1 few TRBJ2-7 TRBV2 CASRTGIYEQYF TGTGCCAGCAGGACAGGGATTTACGAGCAGTACTTC
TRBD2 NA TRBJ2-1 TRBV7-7 CASSLSRLAGTGEQFF TGTGCTAGCAGCTTAAGTAGACTAGCGGGGACAGGTGAGCAGTTCTTC
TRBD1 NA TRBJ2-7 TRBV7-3 CASRMGQGSEQYF TGTGCCAGCAGGATGGGACAGGGAAGCGAGCAGTACTTC
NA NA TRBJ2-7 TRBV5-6 CASSLGTETYEQYF TGTGCCAGCAGCTTGGGGACAGAGACCTACGAGCAGTACTTC
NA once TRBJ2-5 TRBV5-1 CASSLLTGFEETQYF TGCGCCAGCAGCCTCCTGACAGGCTTTGAGGAGACCCAGTACTTC
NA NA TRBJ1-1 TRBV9 CASSVDAGQFAEAFF TGTGCCAGCAGCGTAGATGCAGGCCAGTTCGCTGAAGCTTTCTTT
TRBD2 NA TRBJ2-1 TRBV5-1 CASTLAGVDNEQFF TGCGCCAGCACCCTAGCGGGGGTTGACAATGAGCAGTTCTTC
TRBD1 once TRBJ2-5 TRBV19 CASSIAGGRETQYF TGTGCCAGTAGTATAGCAGGGGGAAGGGAGACCCAGTACTTC
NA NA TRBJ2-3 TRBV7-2 CASSQRGLGRWGTDTQYF TGTGCCAGCAGCCAAAGGGGTTTGGGGCGTTGGGGCACAGATACGCAGTATTTT
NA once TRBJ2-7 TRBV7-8 CASSFQSGRQYF TGTGCCAGCAGCTTCCAGAGCGGCCGGCAGTACTTC
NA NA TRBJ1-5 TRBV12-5 CASGLSRDQPQHF TGTGCTAGTGGTTTGAGCAGGGATCAGCCCCAGCATTTT
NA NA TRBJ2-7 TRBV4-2 CASSPDVGTFYEQYF TGTGCCAGCAGCCCGGACGTCGGGACTTTCTACGAGCAGTACTTC
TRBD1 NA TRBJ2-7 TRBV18 CASSTTGGDYEQYF TGTGCCAGCTCAACGACAGGGGGGGACTACGAGCAGTACTTC
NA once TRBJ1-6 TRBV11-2 CASSLADSPLHF TGTGCCAGCAGCTTAGCCGATTCACCCCTCCACTTT
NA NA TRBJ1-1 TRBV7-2 CASSLGRWGNTEAFF TGTGCCAGCAGCTTAGGGCGGTGGGGCAACACTGAAGCTTTCTTT
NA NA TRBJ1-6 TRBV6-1 CASSELTGMDSPLHF TGTGCCAGCAGTGAACTAACAGGGATGGATTCACCCCTCCACTTT
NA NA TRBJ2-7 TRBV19 CARAAGTVHEQYF TGTGCCCGCGCGGCGGGGACCGTGCACGAGCAGTACTTC
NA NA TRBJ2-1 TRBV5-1 CASSLQGSEQFF TGCGCCAGCAGTCTTCAGGGCAGTGAGCAGTTCTTC
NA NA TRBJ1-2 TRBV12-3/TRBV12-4 CASSFTDGYTF TGTGCCAGCAGTTTTACAGATGGCTACACCTTC
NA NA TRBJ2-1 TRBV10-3 CAISEPGREQFF TGTGCCATCAGTGAGCCAGGGCGCGAGCAGTTCTTC
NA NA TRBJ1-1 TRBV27 CASSLLAKYTEAFF TGTGCCAGCAGTTTACTAGCGAAATACACTGAAGCTTTCTTT
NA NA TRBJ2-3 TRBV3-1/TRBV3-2 CASSQGEADTQYF TGTGCCAGCAGCCAAGGGGAGGCAGATACGCAGTATTTT
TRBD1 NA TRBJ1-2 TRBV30 CAWPVLRQGARLMDYGYTF TGTGCCTGGCCGGTGCTTAGACAGGGGGCGCGGTTGATGGACTATGGCTACACCTTC
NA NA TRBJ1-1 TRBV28 CASSLYGLGNTEAFF TGTGCCAGCAGTTTATACGGGTTAGGGAACACTGAAGCTTTCTTT
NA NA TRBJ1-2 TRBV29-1 CSVPGDNYGYTF TGCAGCGTCCCAGGGGACAACTATGGCTACACCTTC
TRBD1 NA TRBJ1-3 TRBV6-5 CASRRDRVSGNTIYF TGTGCCAGCAGAAGAGACAGGGTCTCTGGAAACACCATATATTTT
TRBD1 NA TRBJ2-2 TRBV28 CASTGTGAGELFF TGTGCCAGCACGGGGACAGGGGCCGGGGAGCTGTTTTTT
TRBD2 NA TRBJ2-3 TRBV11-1 CASRSGGSSRETQYF TGTGCCAGCAGGAGCGGGGGGTCTTCTCGGGAGACGCAGTATTTT
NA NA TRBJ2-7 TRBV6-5 CASTMGAARLNEQYF TGTGCCAGCACCATGGGAGCGGCTCGGCTAAACGAGCAGTACTTC
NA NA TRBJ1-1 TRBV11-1 CASSLVPRMNTEAFF TGTGCCAGCAGCTTAGTTCCCAGGATGAACACTGAAGCTTTCTTT
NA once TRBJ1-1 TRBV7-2 CASSMSSGVGTEAFF TGTGCCAGCAGCATGTCGTCGGGGGTGGGCACTGAAGCTTTCTTT
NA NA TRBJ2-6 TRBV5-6 CASSLWGAGANVLTF TGTGCCAGCAGCCTCTGGGGGGCTGGGGCCAACGTCCTGACTTTC
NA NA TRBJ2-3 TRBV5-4 CASSSGGSSTDTQYF TGTGCCAGCAGCTCCGGGGGTTCTAGCACAGATACGCAGTATTTT
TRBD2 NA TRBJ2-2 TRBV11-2 CASSLGAGGGAYGELFF TGTGCCAGCAGCTTAGGTGCTGGCGGGGGGGCTTACGGGGAGCTGTTTTTT
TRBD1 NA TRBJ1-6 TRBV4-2 CASSQPTTGRSSPLHF TGTGCCAGCAGCCAACCCACGACAGGGCGAAGTTCACCCCTCCACTTT
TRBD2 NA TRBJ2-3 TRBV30 CAWSTPGGGRWLDTQYF TGTGCCTGGAGCACCCCCGGGGGGGGACGGTGGTTAGATACGCAGTATTTT
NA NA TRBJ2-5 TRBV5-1 CASSLTGGETQYF TGCGCCAGCAGCTTGACCGGGGGAGAGACCCAGTACTTC
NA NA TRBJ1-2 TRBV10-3 CATQDSYGYTF TGTGCCACCCAGGACAGCTATGGCTACACCTTC
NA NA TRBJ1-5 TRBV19 CASSMGQTSNQPQHF TGTGCCAGTAGTATGGGGCAGACTAGCAATCAGCCCCAGCATTTT
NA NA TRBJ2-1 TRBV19 CASSIRDSDEQFF TGTGCCAGTAGTATTAGAGATTCCGATGAGCAGTTCTTC
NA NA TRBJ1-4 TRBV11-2 CASSFYAAGEVLFF TGTGCCAGCAGCTTCTACGCGGCCGGCGAGGTACTGTTTTTT
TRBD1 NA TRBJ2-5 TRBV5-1 CASSLTGGRETQYF TGCGCCAGCAGCTTGACAGGGGGGAGAGAGACCCAGTACTTC
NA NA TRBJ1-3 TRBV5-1 CASSFQGYGNTIYF TGCGCCAGCAGCTTCCAGGGCTACGGAAACACCATATATTTT